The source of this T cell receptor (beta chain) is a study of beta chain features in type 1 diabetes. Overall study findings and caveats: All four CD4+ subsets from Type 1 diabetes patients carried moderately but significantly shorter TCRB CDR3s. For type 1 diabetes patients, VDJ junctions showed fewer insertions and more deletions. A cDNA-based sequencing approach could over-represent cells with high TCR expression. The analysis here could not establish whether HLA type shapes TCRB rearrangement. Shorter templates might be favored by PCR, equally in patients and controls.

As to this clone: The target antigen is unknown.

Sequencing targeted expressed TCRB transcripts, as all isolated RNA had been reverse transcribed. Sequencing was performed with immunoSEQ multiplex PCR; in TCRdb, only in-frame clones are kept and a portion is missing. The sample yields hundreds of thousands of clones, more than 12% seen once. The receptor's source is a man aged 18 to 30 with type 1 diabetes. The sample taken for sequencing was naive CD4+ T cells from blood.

The CDR3 spells CASSPPGGVNGELFF. The DNA of the CDR3 is TGTGCCAGCAGCCCCCCGGGGGGAGTAAACGGGGAGCTGTTTTTT. The chain carries TRBV7-3 and TRBJ2-2, with 7 positions matching TRBD2. This CDR3 is built from 15 residues. CDR1 is SGHTA, CDR2 FQGTGA, per germline. V dropped 5 bases and J dropped 7; count of bases not matched to a gene: 10. Drawing the rest from reference TRBV7-3 and TRBJ2-2, the complete variable domain is GAGVSQTPSNKVTEKGKYVELRCDPISGHTALYWYRQSLGQGPEFLIYFQGTGAADDSGLPNDRFFAVRPEGSVSTLKIQRTERGDSAVYLCASSPPGGVNGELFFGEGSRLTVL.